This T cell receptor beta chain was identified in a study of shared T cell receptors in the human thymus. This clone was seen a handful of times. The CDR3 consists of 13 residues. Germline CDR1 is SGHAT and CDR2 is FQNNGV. V was cut by 4 bases and J by 3 bases, with 9 bases left in between. Sequencing used immunoSEQ multiplex PCR; TCRdb keeps in-frame clones, though not all of them. The sample consists of more than 550,000 clones, approximately 85% of them appearing once. Another study also made use of these data, one on human thymus T cells. This second report adds: What related research reported was that thymic repertoires overlapped highly among unrelated individuals.

Sequences were obtained from thymocytes. This TCR derives from a girl less than two years old with a congenital heart defect. The J gene is TRBJ1-2, the V gene TRBV11-2; D gene unclear. The CDR3 coding sequence is TGTGCCAGCAGCTGGCTGGGAGACTATGGCTACACCTTC. This sequence encodes CASSWLGDYGYTF.